Below are 24 T cell receptor beta chains sequenced from a single sample in a study of T cell responses to AZD1222 COVID-19 vaccine (dated by TCRdb to the early 2020s). Read against the paper, the sample's time point label means: baseline before first vaccination. Library method: the immunoSEQ multiplex PCR assay. TCRdb limited this immuneACCESS table to in-frame rearrangements with V and J called. A share of clones is missing; checked studies link under half to unresolved V genes, and the rest is unexplained. A total of over 100,000 clones appear in this sample, more than 70% of them only once. In total, the top ten clones hold approximately 15% of the sample. This material consisted of peripheral blood, taken on day 0 of AZD1222 vaccination. The source of these receptors is an adult in good health.

The V call is TRBV6-2 or TRBV6-3, the J call TRBJ1-5; 9 bases match TRBD1. The V segment lost 5 bases and the J segment 6 bases; nucleotides outside the gene matches: 8. CDR1 is MNHEY and CDR2 is SVGEGT in the germline V gene. The CDR3 is made up of 15 amino acids. The CDR3 loop reads CASSVTGGVRQPQHF. CDR3 DNA sequence: TGTGCCAGCAGTGTAACAGGGGGCGTTCGTCAGCCCCAGCATTTT.

This rearrangement joins TRBV12-3 or TRBV12-4 to TRBJ1-2; D is uncertain. V lost 5 bases and J 8 bases, leaving 12 bases between the germline ends. The CDR3 sequence is 12 residues long. The CDR3 sequence: CASSPRFRGYTF. CDR3 nucleotides: TGTGCCAGCAGTCCCCGTTTTCGCGGCTACACCTTC.

V usage is TRBV19 and J usage is TRBJ1-1; the D is unclear. V was clipped by 6 bases and J by 4 bases, with 12 bases between them. The CDR3 is 13 residues long. Looked up from germline, CDR1 is LNHDA and CDR2 is SQIVND (reference sequence). CDR3 region: CASSSWGTTEAFF. As DNA, the CDR3 is TGTGCCAGTAGCTCGTGGGGTACCACTGAAGCTTTCTTT.

The V and J genes are TRBV10-3 and TRBJ1-3; TRBD1 matches at 10 bases. V gave up 6 bases and J gave up 0 bases; unmatched junction bases: 8. The germline V gene has CDR1 ENHRY and CDR2 SYGVKD. The CDR3 extends over 17 amino acids. DNA for the CDR3: TGTGCCATCAGAACCCTTCGGACAGGGGGCTCTGGAAACACCATATATTTT. Translation: CAIRTLRTGGSGNTIYF.

This sequence joins TRBV5-6 and TRBJ1-6; perhaps TRBD1 as D (5 bases). The ends were cut back, 0 bases at V and 8 bases at J, with 9 bases in the middle. Germline V CDR1 and CDR2: SGHDT, YYEEEE. CDR3 length: 14 amino acids. The CDR3 reads CASSLAQADSPLHF. CDR3 nucleotides: TGTGCCAGCAGCTTGGCACAGGCCGATTCACCCCTCCACTTT.

This sequence joins TRBV5-1 and TRBJ2-2; TRBD2 might be the D (5 bases). The CDR3 is 14 amino acids. Trimming took off 2 bases at V and 6 bases at J, with 11 bases between the two ends. Germline CDR1 and CDR2: SGHRS and YFSETQ. The CDR3 here is CASSFESGPGELFF. CDR3 bases: TGCGCCAGCAGCTTTGAGAGCGGTCCCGGGGAGCTGTTTTTT.

The genes are TRBV4-2 and TRBJ2-1; 7 bases are shared with TRBD2. Losses at the gene ends were 1 base for V and 10 bases for J; bases not matched to a gene: 13. The CDR3 has 16 residues. The V gene's germline CDR1 is LGHNA and CDR2 YNFKEQ. In nucleotides, the CDR3 is TGTGCCAGCAGCCAAGCCCAGGTTGGCGGGGGAGAGGAGCAGTTCTTC. Translation gives CASSQAQVGGGEEQFF.

The chain is built from TRBV6-5 and TRBJ2-1, with D possibly being TRBD2 (6 bases). The V and J ends lost 11 bases and 2 bases respectively, with 13 bases between them. Germline V lookup: CDR1 MNHEY, CDR2 SVGAGI. The CDR3 runs 13 residues. The CDR3 sequence: CAARDSAYNEQFF. CDR3 DNA: TGTGCCGCCCGGGACTCCGCCTACAATGAGCAGTTCTTC.

This clone has a single count. The CDR3 protein is CATSDLAGGHEQFF. CDR3 sequence (DNA): TGTGCCACCAGTGATTTAGCGGGAGGTCATGAGCAGTTCTTC. The chain employs TRBV24-1 and TRBJ2-1; TRBD2 aligns across 9 bases. The CDR3 covers 14 residues. Germline V gives CDR1 KGHDR, CDR2 SFDVKD. V lost 1 base to trimming and J lost 8 bases; unmatched junction nucleotides: 2.

This chain connects TRBV3-1 (or the pseudogene TRBV3-2) to TRBJ1-6; perhaps TRBD1 as D (5 bases). Germline CDR1 is LGHDT and CDR2 is YNNKEL (reference sequence). The V gene lost 2 bases and the J gene lost 9 bases, with 14 bases spanning the gap. The CDR3 runs 15 residues. CDR3 coding DNA: TGTGCCAGCAGCCAAAGGTCAGGGATCGGTTCACCCCTCCACTTT. Translating gives CASSQRSGIGSPLHF.

V and J are TRBV5-1 and TRBJ1-4; no clear D gene. This CDR3 spans 14 amino acids. Germline CDR1 SGHRS, CDR2 YFSETQ. V was cut by 5 bases and J by 2 bases, with 10 bases left in between. As DNA, the CDR3 is TGCGCCAGCAGTCCAGTGGTTACTAATGAAAAACTGTTTTTT. Translating it yields CASSPVVTNEKLFF.

The V and J genes are TRBV15 and TRBJ1-4; 7 nucleotides align to TRBD1. From germline, CDR1 is LNHNV and CDR2 YYDKDF (reference sequence). This CDR3 is built from 15 residues. With 1 base clipped from V and 8 bases from J, the junction kept 7 bases outside the gene matches. This chain's CDR3 is CATSRVWDSDEKLFF. CDR3 coding DNA: TGTGCCACCAGCAGAGTTTGGGACAGTGACGAAAAACTGTTTTTT.

This clone was observed once. The chain carries TRBV30 and TRBJ1-4; D is undetermined. CDR3 size: 14 residues. V was shortened by 0 bases and J by 7 bases, with 12 bases between the two germline ends. Germline V gene lookup returns CDR1 GTSNPN and CDR2 SVGIG (reference sequence). CDR3 protein: CAWSVVGPGEKLFF. The CDR3, as DNA: TGTGCCTGGAGTGTAGTTGGTCCGGGTGAAAAACTGTTTTTT.

The chain employs TRBV5-4 and TRBJ1-1; D is possibly TRBD1 (5 bases). The length of the CDR3 is 14 residues. The V and J ends lost 1 base and 0 bases respectively, with 7 bases between them. Germline values: CDR1 SGHNT, CDR2 YYREEE (reference sequence). CDR3: CASSLKGMNTEAFF. The CDR3 DNA is TGTGCCAGCAGCTTGAAGGGGATGAACACTGAAGCTTTCTTT.

The chain has TRBV7-3 and TRBJ2-7; unclear D gene. From germline, CDR1 is SGHTA and CDR2 FQGTGA. CDR3 length: 14 amino acids. V gave up 5 bases and J gave up 0 bases, with 11 bases separating them. CDR3 loop: CASSPDGNSYEQYF. The CDR3 DNA is TGTGCCAGCAGCCCTGATGGGAACTCCTACGAGCAGTACTTC. The complete variable domain, with remaining parts taken from reference TRBV7-3 and TRBJ2-7, reads GAGVSQTPSNKVTEKGKYVELRCDPISGHTALYWYRQSLGQGPEFLIYFQGTGAADDSGLPNDRFFAVRPEGSVSTLKIQRTERGDSAVYLCASSPDGNSYEQYFGPGTRLTVT.

The V call is TRBV9, the J call TRBJ1-4; 7 bases align to TRBD1. V lost 0 bases and J lost 8; bases outside the gene matches: 7. From germline, CDR1 is SGDLS and CDR2 YYNGEE. The CDR3 is 15 residues long. Here the CDR3 reads CASSVAVTGREKLFF. The CDR3 DNA is TGTGCCAGCAGCGTAGCAGTGACAGGGAGGGAAAAACTGTTTTTT.

The chain combines TRBV14 with TRBJ1-5; D is ambiguous. The V and J ends lost 4 bases and 3 bases respectively, with 7 bases between them. The CDR3 contains 13 residues. The germline V gene encodes CDR1 SGHDN and CDR2 FVKESK. The DNA of the CDR3 is TGTGCCAGCAGCCGGGGTTCCAATCAGCCCCAGCATTTT. Encoded protein: CASSRGSNQPQHF.

A single count supports this clone. The chain is built from TRBV7-3 and TRBJ1-3; no definite D call. V was clipped by 5 bases and J by 0 bases, with 5 bases between them. CDR1 SGHTA and CDR2 FQGTGA come from the germline V gene. The CDR3 has 13 amino acids. The CDR3 here is CASSPYSGNTIYF. The CDR3 DNA follows: TGTGCCAGCAGCCCTTACTCTGGAAACACCATATATTTT.

This chain connects TRBV18 to TRBJ2-1; 8 bases map to TRBD1. The CDR3 has 12 residues. CDR1 and CDR2 (germline): KGHSH, LQKENI. V lost 5 bases and J lost 10; bases outside the gene matches: 4. CDR3 DNA: TGTGCCAGCTCAAAAACAGGGGGGGAGCAGTTCTTC. Translation gives CASSKTGGEQFF.

J is TRBJ1-2 and V is TRBV19; maybe TRBD1 (6 bases). The CDR3 covers 15 residues. Between the trimmed V and J ends, which lost 6 bases and 5 bases, there was a span of 19 bases. The germline V gene encodes CDR1 LNHDA and CDR2 SQIVND (reference sequence). The CDR3 DNA is TGTGCCAGTAGCCAAGGACAGAGGGGCTTTTATGGCTACACCTTC. It encodes CASSQGQRGFYGYTF. Looking up the rest from reference TRBV19 and TRBJ1-2 gives the full variable domain: DGGITQSPKYLFRKEGQNVTLSCEQNLNHDAMYWYRQDPGQGLRLIYYSQIVNDFQKGDIAEGYSVSREKKESFPLTVTSAQKNPTAFYLCASSQGQRGFYGYTFGSGTRLTVV.

The V call is TRBV7-2, the J call TRBJ2-5; tentatively, D is TRBD1 (6 bases). The CDR3 sequence is 13 residues long. Germline V gives CDR1 SGHTA, CDR2 FQGNSA. V was trimmed by 5 bases and J by 5 bases, leaving 12 bases between them. The CDR3 spells CASSLGGRETQYF. Here the CDR3 DNA reads TGTGCCAGCAGCCTAGGGGGTCGGGAGACCCAGTACTTC.

Here the CDR3 reads CASSTLGGRAGEQFF. CDR3 DNA: TGTGCCAGCAGTACCCTTGGCGGGAGGGCCGGTGAGCAGTTCTTC. The chain employs TRBV6-6 and TRBJ2-1; 9 nucleotides line up with TRBD2. Germline V lookup: CDR1 MNHNY, CDR2 SVGAGI (reference sequence). Germline trimming cut 5 bases from V and 9 bases from J; bases unmatched to any gene: 11. There are 15 residues in the CDR3.

V gene TRBV6-5 combines with J gene TRBJ1-4; tentative D call: TRBD1 (5 bases). V was cut by 6 bases and J by 6 bases, with 8 bases left in between. Germline-derived CDR1 and CDR2 are MNHEY and SVGAGI. The CDR3 length is 12 residues. The CDR3 loop is CASRGPYEKLFF. Written as DNA, the CDR3 is TGTGCCAGCAGGGGGCCTTATGAAAAACTGTTTTTT.

V usage is TRBV3-1 (or the pseudogene TRBV3-2) and J usage is TRBJ2-3; D remains unclear. The germline V gene encodes CDR1 LGHDT and CDR2 YNNKEL (reference sequence). This CDR3 is built from 15 residues. V shed 1 base and J shed 1 base, with 9 bases lying between them. The CDR3 DNA sequence: TGTGCCAGCAGCCAAGGTGGGCAGCGCACAGATACGCAGTATTTT. Translated: CASSQGGQRTDTQYF.